This T cell receptor beta chain was sequenced during a study of post-analysis software for immune sequencing data. Across the study: Clinical courses comprised relapsing-remitting, secondary progressive and progressive-relapsing multiple sclerosis.

Unique molecular identifiers had been added to the TCR beta cDNA libraries. Input amounts of roughly 0.85 to 10 million T cells were used. These gave 500,000 or so cDNA molecules, so each molecule approximated one T cell. TCRdb reprocessed the PCR reads with MiXCR, giving one entry per CDR3 protein. This sample yields more than 450,000 distinct CDR3 sequences, of which around 47% are seen a single time; about 1.5% belongs to the top ten. Findings and caveats of the study: Relative to controls, patients had 5 or 6 TRBV segments at higher frequency, with TRBV5-6, TRBV5-1 and TRBV20-1 among these.

Germline V CDR1 and CDR2: SGHRS, YFSETQ. The CDR3 extends over 15 amino acids. V gave up 0 bases and J gave up 6 bases; unmatched junction bases: 5. A remark on this clonotype: The target antigen is unknown.

This receptor was identified in a girl aged 5 to 17 with multiple sclerosis. The sequencing sample was made of blood. The V call is TRBV5-1, the J call TRBJ1-2; 10 nucleotides line up with TRBD1. The CDR3 DNA reads TGCGCCAGCAGCTTGGAAGGGGGACAGGGGAATGGCTACACCTTC. This codes for CASSLEGGQGNGYTF.